The present T cell receptor beta chain was sequenced within a study of long-term antiretroviral therapy in people with HIV. Version v3.0 of the immunoSEQ assay ran at survey level. Here immunoSEQ multiplex PCR was the method, and the copy in TCRdb shows in-frame clones only, minus some. This table holds around 30,000 clones, about 85% found once. With 5 bases clipped from V and 5 bases from J, the junction kept 4 bases outside the gene matches. CDR1 is SGHVS, CDR2 FQNEAQ, per germline. The CDR3 has 14 residues. The source of this sequence is a man aged 18 to 30 with HIV. The rearrangement joins TRBV7-8 to TRBJ2-2; 8 nucleotides match TRBD2. The sequenced sample was unsorted PBMCs, obtained 1.1 years after starting antiretroviral therapy. CDR3 nucleotide sequence: TGTGCCAGCAGCATACGGGAGGGAACCGGGGAGCTGTTTTTT. Its protein is CASSIREGTGELFF.